This T cell receptor (beta chain) was recorded in a study of regulatory T cells in long-lasting Graves disease. The V gene end was trimmed by 2 bases and the J gene end by 4 bases; junction bases not matched to a gene: 5. This CDR3 contains 15 residues. CDR1 is MRHNA, CDR2 SNTAGT, per germline. Investigators prepared the TCR beta libraries by applying iRepertoire HTBI primers and Arm-PCR of CDR3 regions. TCRdb reprocessed the multiplex PCR reads via MiXCR and lists one record per CDR3 protein. The repertoire holds about 470,000 distinct CDR3 sequences, with about 16% as singletons. This clonotype was counted a few times. Specified time point: newly diagnosed GD, antithyroid drugs for less than 3 months. The authors made the TCR library using RNA they extracted from PBMCs. The data were also submitted as part of a second study, on T cells in Graves' hyperthyroidism and ophthalmopathy.

This specimen was peripheral blood mononuclear cells (PBMCs), taken at new diagnosis, from a patient treated with antithyroid drugs. The chain employs TRBV6-4 and TRBJ2-3; the match to TRBD1 covers 8 bases. The TCR originated in a woman aged 30 to 39 with Graves disease. Here the CDR3 reads CASSDTGGTADTQYF. For the CDR3, the DNA is TGTGCCAGCAGTGACACAGGGGGTACGGCAGATACGCAGTATTTT.